This T cell receptor beta chain was retrieved from a study of cytomegalovirus exposure and HLA in healthy donors (TCRdb year 2017). For the study in its entirety: An earlier analysis of 587 of the donors reported about 280 Gb of sequence data and 117 million unique TCR beta sequences obtained from around 190 million T cells. The number of typed donors differed by locus: about 620-630 for A, B, C, DRB1 and DQB1; some 540 for DQA1; 606 for DPA1; and 400 to 480 for DPB1. Donor age, sex, ethnicity and CMV serostatus were collected together with the repertoire data. Because of strong linkage in the cohort, 4 to 6 DR-DQ haplotypes were treated as single units for association and clustering. Across some 400 genotyped donors of the cohort, an average of about 240,000 unique TCR beta nucleotide sequences per donor were sequenced, and around 19% of those sequences were non-productive. Of the approximately 400 genotyped donors, over 65% fell in the genetic ancestry cluster associated with self-reported Caucasian donors. All discovery cohort repertoires had been generated on a single sequencing platform. In a later analysis, previously published TCR beta repertoires from 670 or so donors were re-analyzed and high-resolution HLA genotyping was added so that TCR occurrence patterns could be studied. Class I and class II HLA loci were covered by the typing at four-digit resolution. The later analysis used no new phenotypic data to find candidate immune exposures, relying instead on TCR beta sequences and their occurrence across donors. The study used immunosequencing to profile the T cell repertoires of approximately 630 subjects and linked those repertoires to cytomegalovirus serostatus. To predict cytomegalovirus infection status, the study combined high-throughput TCR immunosequencing, statistical association of individual TCRs with disease status, and machine learning. A later genetic analysis used genome-wide SNP genotypes for about 55% of the 666 donors, treating that subset as a discovery cohort. The aim of the study was to test whether cataloging public T cell receptors could identify signatures of past pathogen exposure. Approximately 310 gigabases of sequencing data and approximately 85 million unique TCR sequences were included in an early release covering around 600 HLA-typed donors. In addition to the first cohort of 666 subjects, a separate validation cohort of under 150 different subjects was used. In an earlier analysis of 587 of the donors, high-throughput TCR beta sequencing was used to judge whether each TCR beta V gene segment behaved as functional or pseudogenic. The investigation overall reported the following: Because HLA typing was missing for some donors at each locus, association tests included only the typed subset. According to a later analysis, TCR association rates differed among HLA loci, with DRB1 alleles showing the most associated TCRs and HLA-C alleles showing the fewest. This cohort had only TCR beta chains sequenced, and the lack of alpha or paired-chain data limited which features could be detected. A further reported finding was that TCR beta sequences accurately predicted the HLA-A and HLA-B alleles for most subjects in the first cohort. The study gave a list of under 200 TCR beta chains associated with cytomegalovirus. Sequencing depth was assumed to be roughly uniform across donors in the presence/absence analyses, though that assumption may not hold. Broadly in line with IMGT annotations, most TCR beta V segments showed up in productive rearrangements about 87% or about 30% of the time in an earlier analysis of 587 of the donors. In a later analysis, most CMV-associated TCR beta chains were found to appear HLA-restricted, with HLA associations seemingly driven largely by CMV exposure. Linkage disequilibrium might explain the correlated functional status among segregating V segments, but an unknown experimental factor could not be excluded. The sequencing pipeline was judged likely to have produced a cluster of highly shared sequence variants as a technical artifact. In a later analysis, HLA-associated TCR beta chains showed more clonal expansion and lower generation probabilities than non-associated chains that were equally common. Because counts were too low, more than 15 rarely observed V segments, including chromosome 9 orphons, were left out of the earlier analysis of 587 of the donors. In a later genetic analysis, fewer N-insertions in productive TCRs were reported among donors in an Asian-associated ancestry cluster than the approximately 710-donor mean. A few of the identified cytomegalovirus-associated TCR beta chains were confirmed in vitro to be specific for cytomegalovirus antigens. The authors suggested that the approach could potentially be generalized to other disease states and immunological phenotypes. In a later analysis, some 18,000 TCR beta sequences were associated with specific HLA alleles at a false discovery rate of 0.05. The classifier was reported to diagnose cytomegalovirus status with high specificity and sensitivity in both the original cohort and the validation cohort. According to a later analysis, parvovirus B19, influenza, CMV and Epstein-Barr virus appeared linked to several top co-occurrence clusters. Across donors, most TCR sequences were observed very rarely, whereas some public TCRs were present in many individuals. When HLA alleles, especially DR and DQ, strongly co-occurred, attributing TCR associations to individual alleles was difficult. In a later genetic analysis, a missense DCLRE1C variant was associated with V-gene and J-gene trimming of TCR beta chains, and the association was replicated in an independent cohort. The only immune exposure information available for the cohort was CMV serostatus.

The cohort consisted of approximately 690 healthy bone marrow donors. At the time of sampling, every cohort member was nominally healthy, though immune exposures that went unrecorded were likely present. The donor tested CMV seropositive and was one of the 289 seropositive cohort members. A peripheral blood sample was provided by each donor, and peripheral blood mononuclear cells were used for TCR beta sequencing. The Qiagen DNeasy Blood Extraction Kit was used to extract genomic DNA from the blood cell samples. Turning to this clone: Its antigen target is currently unknown. Base quality data are lacking; no much larger clone is found one base away.

Receptor amplification or capture employed the immunoSEQ multiplex PCR assay. For the multiplex PCR, a mixture combining 60 forward primers for TCR Vbeta segments and 13 reverse primers for TCR Jbeta segments was used. The CDR3 region of rearranged TCR beta genes was amplified from genomic DNA by a multiplex PCR assay. On the Illumina HiSeq System, the amplified TCR beta libraries were sequenced as 87-base-pair reads. On the authors' methods: A later analysis counted 75 million to 100 million unique TCR beta chains across the 690 or so repertoires, and 9.5 million to 11 million of these chains were shared by at least two donors. Raw reads were error-corrected and collapsed into unique sequences by a nearest-neighbor algorithm in which closely related sequences were merged to remove PCR and sequencing errors. CDR3 sequences were aligned to IMGT reference sequences to assign V, D and J gene segments. For a sequence to be retained, a match of at least six nucleotides was required to both a V gene segment and a J gene segment. Rearrangements were classified as productive when the CDR3 lacked stop codons and remained in frame with V and J, and all other rearrangements were classified as non-productive. CDR3 was defined by IMGT convention, running from the second conserved V-encoded cysteine to the conserved J-encoded phenylalanine. The earlier analysis of about 590 of the donors excluded sequences that lacked an unambiguous match to a single V gene segment. An earlier analysis of under 750 of the donors called V segments functional above 56.7% productive rearrangements and segregating when the between-donor standard deviation exceeded 5%. To diagnose cytomegalovirus status from the catalog of TCR beta chain sequences, a statistical classification framework was built. A later analysis assigned V and J genes by comparing TCR nucleotide sequences with IMGT/GENE-DB human TR gene sequences. In a later analysis, CDR3 sequences and most-parsimonious VDJ recombination scenarios were assigned using the TCRdist pipeline. In a later analysis, each TCR beta chain was defined by its CDR3 amino acid sequence together with its V-gene family, and reads lacking a unique V-gene family were excluded. A later analysis removed several hundred highly shared, low-generation-probability nucleotide sequences to deal with suspected cross-contamination and a sequencing artifact. For each public chain, a later analysis derived a clonal expansion index from normalized ranks of inferred template counts within each repertoire. Generation probabilities in a later analysis came from a VDJ recombination model fitted to out-of-frame rearrangements, and those results were checked against IGoR. A later analysis scored TCR-TCR, TCR-HLA and TCR-CMV co-occurrence with hypergeometric tests, applying a repertoire-size bias correction to TCR pairs. In a later analysis, false discovery rates were estimated by permuting HLA or CMV assignments 20 times. In a later analysis, co-occurring TCRs were grouped using DBSCAN, and TCRdist sequence similarity was added for clustering within HLA-allele-positive subsets. For co-occurrence clustering, repertoires with fewer than 30,000 or more than 120,000 public chains were excluded, along with four to six repertoires with anomalous nucleotide sharing. Here the immuneACCESS table is served through TCRdb, limited to in-frame sequences with V and J called. Missing clones are a known gap in these copies; in checked studies unresolved V genes cover under half, and the rest lacks a known reason. D and trimming come from the DNA, and the V and J calls and clone size come from that table. The sample profile shows about 150,000 clones; 70% to 80% of them were found once. The ten largest clones add up to about 13% of the sample.

The sequence came from a man aged 40-49 years in good health and CMV-seropositive. Sequencing was performed on PBMCs.

The CDR3 is CASSVRLAGADTQYF. The DNA sequence is given as TGTGCCAGCAGCGTTCGGCTAGCGGGAGCAGATACGCAGTATTTT. The chain links TRBV9 with TRBJ2-3; a stretch of 10 junction bases matches TRBD2. Taken from the germline V gene, the CDR1 and CDR2 loops are SGDLS and YYNGEE. From its cysteine to its phenylalanine, the CDR3 spans 15 amino acids. The only DNA kept is the CDR3, 45 bases in frame from the first base. V is cut back by 2 bases and J by 4 bases, with 4 bases in the junction unmatched.